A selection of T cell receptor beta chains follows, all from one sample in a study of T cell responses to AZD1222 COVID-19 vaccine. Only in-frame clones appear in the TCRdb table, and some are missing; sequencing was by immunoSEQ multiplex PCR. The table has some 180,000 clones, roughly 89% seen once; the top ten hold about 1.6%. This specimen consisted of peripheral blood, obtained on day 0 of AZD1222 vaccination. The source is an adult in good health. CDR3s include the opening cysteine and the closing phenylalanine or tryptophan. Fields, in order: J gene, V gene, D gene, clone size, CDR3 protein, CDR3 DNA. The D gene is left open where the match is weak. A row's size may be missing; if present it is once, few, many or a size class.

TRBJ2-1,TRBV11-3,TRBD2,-,CASSLTGGPSNEQFF,TGTGCCAGCAGCTTAACGGGAGGGCCCTCCAATGAGCAGTTCTTC
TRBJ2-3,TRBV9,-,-,CASSVVDATTDTQYF,TGTGCCAGCAGCGTAGTAGATGCTACCACAGATACGCAGTATTTT
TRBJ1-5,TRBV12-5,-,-,CASGPLGGANQPQHF,TGTGCTAGTGGTCCCCTTGGGGGGGCAAATCAGCCCCAGCATTTT
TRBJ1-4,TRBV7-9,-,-,CASSWGTHATNEKLFF,TGTGCCAGCAGCTGGGGGACTCACGCAACTAATGAAAAACTGTTTTTT
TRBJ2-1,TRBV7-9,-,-,CASSFEGHNEQFF,TGTGCCAGCAGCTTTGAGGGGCACAATGAGCAGTTCTTC
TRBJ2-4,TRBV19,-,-,CASKGVGGNIQYF,TGTGCCAGTAAAGGGGTAGGGGGTAACATTCAGTACTTC
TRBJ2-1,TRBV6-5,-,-,CASRSRSSYNEQFF,TGTGCCAGCAGGAGCCGGAGCTCCTACAATGAGCAGTTCTTC
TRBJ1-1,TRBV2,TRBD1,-,CASVLRTGQMNTEAFF,TGTGCCAGCGTATTAAGGACAGGGCAAATGAACACTGAAGCTTTCTTT
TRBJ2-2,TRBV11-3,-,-,CASSPYTGELFF,TGTGCCAGCAGCCCGTACACCGGGGAGCTGTTTTTT
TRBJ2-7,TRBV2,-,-,CASKRQELSYGEQYF,TGTGCCAGCAAGAGGCAGGAGCTTTCCTACGGCGAGCAGTACTTC
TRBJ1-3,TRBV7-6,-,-,CASSSRPGGTGNTIYF,TGTGCCAGCAGCTCCCGACCAGGTGGGACTGGAAACACCATATATTTT
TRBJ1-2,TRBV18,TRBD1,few,CASSRDRAAGYTF,TGTGCCAGCTCACGGGACAGGGCAGCCGGCTACACCTTC
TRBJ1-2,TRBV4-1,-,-,CASSQITTDGYTF,TGCGCCAGCAGCCAAATAACGACGGATGGCTACACCTTC
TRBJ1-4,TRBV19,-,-,CASTEIVRQRSEKLFF,TGTGCCAGTACCGAGATTGTCAGACAAAGGTCTGAAAAACTGTTTTTT
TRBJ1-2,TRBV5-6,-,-,CASIFGAGEYGYTF,TGTGCCAGCATCTTCGGGGCCGGGGAATATGGCTACACCTTC
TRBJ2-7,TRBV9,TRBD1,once,CASSISRDSSPGSYEQYF,TGTGCCAGCAGCATTTCCCGGGACAGCAGCCCAGGGAGCTACGAGCAGTACTTC
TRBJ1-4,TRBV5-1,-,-,CASRKGAGSGNEKLFF,TGCGCCAGCAGAAAAGGGGCCGGTAGTGGTAATGAAAAACTGTTTTTT
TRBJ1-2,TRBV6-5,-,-,CASSYGRGLFYGYTF,TGTGCCAGCAGTTACGGCAGGGGTTTGTTTTATGGCTACACCTTC
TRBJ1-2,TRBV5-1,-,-,CASSPLGANYGYTF,TGCGCCAGCAGCCCCTTGGGGGCAAACTATGGCTACACCTTC
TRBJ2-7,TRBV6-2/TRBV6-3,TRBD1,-,CASSYLGGRYEQYF,TGTGCCAGCAGTTACCTAGGGGGCAGGTACGAGCAGTACTTC
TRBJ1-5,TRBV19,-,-,CASSMRDGNQPQHF,TGTGCCAGTAGTATGAGGGATGGCAATCAGCCCCAGCATTTT
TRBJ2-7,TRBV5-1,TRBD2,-,CASSLRLAGTYEQYF,TGCGCCAGCAGCTTGAGACTAGCGGGAACCTACGAGCAGTACTTC
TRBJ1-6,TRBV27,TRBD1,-,CASSSLQGYNSPLHF,TGTGCCAGCAGTTCGCTACAGGGGTATAATTCACCCCTCCACTTT
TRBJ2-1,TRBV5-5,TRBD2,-,CASSLGLAYNEQFF,TGTGCCAGCAGCTTAGGACTAGCCTACAATGAGCAGTTCTTC
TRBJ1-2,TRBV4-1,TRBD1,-,CASSQDGQGARGYTF,TGCGCCAGCAGCCAAGATGGGCAGGGGGCGCGGGGCTACACCTTC
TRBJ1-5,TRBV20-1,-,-,CSASEISSNQPQHF,TGCAGTGCTAGTGAGATATCTAGCAATCAGCCCCAGCATTTT
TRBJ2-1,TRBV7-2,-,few,CASSLAFADSPQGEQFF,TGTGCCAGCAGCTTAGCTTTTGCGGACTCCCCTCAGGGTGAGCAGTTCTTC
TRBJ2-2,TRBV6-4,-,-,CASSDSWGAKAGELFF,TGTGCCAGCAGTGACTCGTGGGGTGCGAAAGCCGGGGAGCTGTTTTTT
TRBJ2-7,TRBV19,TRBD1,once,CASSNRDSLSVRYF,TGTGCCAGTAGTAACCGGGACAGCCTCTCGGTGCGGTACTTC
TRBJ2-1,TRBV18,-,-,CASSPGGGKSYNEQFF,TGTGCCAGCTCACCTGGGGGCGGGAAGAGCTACAATGAGCAGTTCTTC
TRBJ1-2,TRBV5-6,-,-,CASGPTRSSYGYTF,TGTGCCAGCGGCCCCACACGGAGTTCCTATGGCTACACCTTC
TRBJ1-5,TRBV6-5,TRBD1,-,CASSPEDRVSPQHF,TGTGCCAGCAGTCCCGAAGACAGGGTCAGTCCCCAGCATTTT
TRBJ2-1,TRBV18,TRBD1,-,CASSPDRLGEQFF,TGTGCCAGCTCACCGGACAGGTTGGGTGAGCAGTTCTTC
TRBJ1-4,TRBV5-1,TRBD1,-,CASSLGTATEKLFF,TGCGCCAGCAGCCTCGGGACAGCTACTGAAAAACTGTTTTTT
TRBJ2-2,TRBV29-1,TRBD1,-,CSVLGTGNTGELFF,TGCAGCGTTCTTGGGACAGGGAACACCGGGGAGCTGTTTTTT
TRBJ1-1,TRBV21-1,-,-,CASSKYLYRVNTEAFF,TGTGCCAGCAGCAAGTATTTATACAGGGTGAACACTGAAGCTTTCTTT
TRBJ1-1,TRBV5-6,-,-,CASSLAPHSTEAFF,TGTGCCAGCAGCTTGGCCCCCCACAGCACTGAAGCTTTCTTT
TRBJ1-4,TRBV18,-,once,CASSPSPGRGFF,TGTGCCAGCTCACCCTCCCCAGGCCGGGGGTTTTTT
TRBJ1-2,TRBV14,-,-,CASSQDRANYGYTF,TGTGCCAGCAGCCAAGATCGGGCAAACTATGGCTACACCTTC
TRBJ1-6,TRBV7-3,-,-,CASSLYSPGSPLHF,TGTGCCAGCAGCTTATATTCACCAGGATCACCCCTCCACTTT
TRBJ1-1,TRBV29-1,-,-,CSASIGPNTEAFF,TGCAGCGCCTCCATCGGCCCGAACACTGAAGCTTTCTTT
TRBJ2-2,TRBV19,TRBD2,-,CASGLAVNTGELFF,TGTGCCAGTGGGCTAGCGGTGAACACCGGGGAGCTGTTTTTT